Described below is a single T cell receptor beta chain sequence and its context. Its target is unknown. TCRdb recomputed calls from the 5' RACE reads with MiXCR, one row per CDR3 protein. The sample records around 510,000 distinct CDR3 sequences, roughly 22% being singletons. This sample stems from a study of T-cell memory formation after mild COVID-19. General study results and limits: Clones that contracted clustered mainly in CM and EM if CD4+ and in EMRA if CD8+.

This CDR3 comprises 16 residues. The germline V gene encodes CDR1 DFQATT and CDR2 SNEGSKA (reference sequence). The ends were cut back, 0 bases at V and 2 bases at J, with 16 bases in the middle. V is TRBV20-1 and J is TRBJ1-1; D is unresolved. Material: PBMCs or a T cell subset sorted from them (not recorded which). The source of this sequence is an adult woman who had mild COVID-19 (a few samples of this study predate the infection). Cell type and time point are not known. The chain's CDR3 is CSARDRQEGLNTEAFF. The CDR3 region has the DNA TGCAGTGCTAGAGATCGGCAGGAAGGTTTAAACACTGAAGCTTTCTTT.